These T cell receptor beta chains were read from a single sample in a study of spatial heterogeneity in lung cancer. TCRdb re-called the 5' RACE reads with MiXCR, one entry per CDR3 protein. Of 17,000 or so distinct CDR3 sequences in the sample, over 20% are singletons; the top ten hold under 20%. Sequencing was performed on PBMCs, taken at surgery. The receptors come from a female donor with early-stage non-small cell lung cancer. CDR3s include the opening cysteine and the closing phenylalanine or tryptophan. The order of the fields is clone size, D gene, V gene, CDR3 length, J gene, CDR3 protein, CDR3 DNA. A D gene is named only where the DNA matches it firmly. Clone size is given for some rows only: seen once, a few or many times, or a class if the clone is expanded.

abundance: medium-sized; d_gene: TRBD2; v_gene: TRBV9; len: 15; j_gene: TRBJ2-3; CDR3aa: CASSVLGGGADTQYF; CDR3nt: TGTGCCAGCAGCGTACTGGGCGGGGGTGCAGATACGCAGTATTTT
abundance: .; d_gene: .; v_gene: TRBV12-3/TRBV12-4; len: 12; j_gene: TRBJ1-2; CDR3aa: CASSFQGGGYTF; CDR3nt: TGTGCCAGCAGTTTTCAGGGAGGTGGCTACACCTTC
abundance: many; d_gene: TRBD1; v_gene: TRBV7-9; len: 16; j_gene: TRBJ1-2; CDR3aa: CASSLAHGQGANGYTF; CDR3nt: TGTGCCAGCAGCTTAGCCCACGGACAGGGGGCGAATGGCTACACCTTC
abundance: many; d_gene: .; v_gene: TRBV5-6; len: 19; j_gene: TRBJ2-2; CDR3aa: CASSLAIVQRAEGIGELFF; CDR3nt: TGTGCCAGCAGCCTGGCTATCGTACAGCGGGCAGAAGGTATCGGGGAGCTGTTTTTT
abundance: .; d_gene: .; v_gene: TRBV5-1; len: 14; j_gene: TRBJ1-3; CDR3aa: CASSLVSGGNTIYF; CDR3nt: TGCGCCAGCAGCTTGGTCTCCGGGGGAAACACCATATATTTT
abundance: many; d_gene: .; v_gene: TRBV11-2; len: 13; j_gene: TRBJ2-1; CDR3aa: CASSLAVANEQFF; CDR3nt: TGTGCCAGCAGCTTAGCGGTGGCCAATGAGCAGTTCTTC
abundance: .; d_gene: .; v_gene: TRBV24-1; len: 16; j_gene: TRBJ2-3; CDR3aa: CATSAAETPSTDTQYF; CDR3nt: TGTGCCACCAGTGCGGCAGAGACACCTAGCACAGATACGCAGTATTTT
abundance: many; d_gene: .; v_gene: TRBV6-4; len: 14; j_gene: TRBJ2-1; CDR3aa: CASRAAASYNEQFF; CDR3nt: TGTGCCAGCAGAGCAGCAGCGTCCTACAATGAGCAGTTCTTC
abundance: many; d_gene: TRBD2; v_gene: TRBV7-6; len: 16; j_gene: TRBJ2-7; CDR3aa: CASSPSPSGSGAEQYF; CDR3nt: TGTGCCAGCAGCCCGAGCCCGAGCGGGAGTGGGGCCGAGCAGTACTTC
abundance: many; d_gene: .; v_gene: TRBV5-1; len: 17; j_gene: TRBJ2-7; CDR3aa: CASSLAIFGTSFHEQYF; CDR3nt: TGCGCCAGCAGCTTGGCCATTTTTGGGACTTCTTTCCACGAGCAGTACTTC
abundance: once; d_gene: .; v_gene: TRBV12-3/TRBV12-4; len: 16; j_gene: TRBJ2-1; CDR3aa: CASRVTGSPPYNEQFF; CDR3nt: TGTGCCAGCAGGGTGACAGGTTCTCCCCCTTACAATGAGCAGTTCTTC
abundance: .; d_gene: TRBD2; v_gene: TRBV6-5; len: 13; j_gene: TRBJ2-1; CDR3aa: CASRGTSGSFSLF; CDR3nt: TGTGCCAGCAGGGGGACTAGCGGGAGTTTTTCGCTCTTC
abundance: many; d_gene: .; v_gene: TRBV7-2; len: 14; j_gene: TRBJ2-5; CDR3aa: CASSSLTGVRTQYF; CDR3nt: TGTGCCAGCAGCTCATTAACCGGGGTTCGCACCCAGTACTTC
abundance: .; d_gene: .; v_gene: TRBV18; len: 15; j_gene: TRBJ1-1; CDR3aa: CASSPPTGLNTEAFF; CDR3nt: TGTGCCAGCTCACCACCAACGGGGCTAAACACTGAAGCTTTCTTT
abundance: few; d_gene: .; v_gene: TRBV24-1; len: 14; j_gene: TRBJ2-1; CDR3aa: CATSDADAPNEQFF; CDR3nt: TGTGCCACCAGTGACGCGGACGCGCCCAATGAGCAGTTCTTC
abundance: medium-sized; d_gene: .; v_gene: TRBV5-4; len: 12; j_gene: TRBJ1-1; CDR3aa: CASSFRGSEAFF; CDR3nt: TGTGCCAGCAGCTTCAGGGGATCTGAAGCTTTCTTT
abundance: many; d_gene: .; v_gene: TRBV29-1; len: 12; j_gene: TRBJ1-1; CDR3aa: CSVYWGNTEAFF; CDR3nt: TGCAGCGTTTATTGGGGGAACACTGAAGCTTTCTTT
abundance: many; d_gene: TRBD2; v_gene: TRBV7-2; len: 17; j_gene: TRBJ2-1; CDR3aa: CASSLPPGLAGEHEQFF; CDR3nt: TGTGCCAGCAGCTTACCCCCCGGACTAGCGGGAGAGCATGAGCAGTTCTTC
abundance: .; d_gene: TRBD1; v_gene: TRBV12-3/TRBV12-4; len: 15; j_gene: TRBJ1-5; CDR3aa: CASSSRDSSNQPQHF; CDR3nt: TGTGCCAGCAGTTCCCGGGACAGCAGCAATCAGCCCCAGCATTTT
abundance: many; d_gene: .; v_gene: TRBV7-9; len: 13; j_gene: TRBJ2-5; CDR3aa: CASSLEVLETQYF; CDR3nt: TGTGCCAGCAGCTTAGAGGTTCTGGAGACCCAGTACTTC
abundance: many; d_gene: .; v_gene: TRBV20-1; len: 16; j_gene: TRBJ1-4; CDR3aa: CSARGPGTLENEKLFF; CDR3nt: TGCAGTGCTAGAGGCCCAGGGACACTGGAAAATGAAAAACTGTTTTTT
abundance: few; d_gene: .; v_gene: TRBV29-1; len: 13; j_gene: TRBJ1-2; CDR3aa: CSVATGSNFGYTF; CDR3nt: TGCAGCGTGGCCACCGGTAGTAACTTTGGCTACACCTTC
abundance: many; d_gene: .; v_gene: TRBV29-1; len: 12; j_gene: TRBJ2-7; CDR3aa: CSVSGFSYEQYF; CDR3nt: TGCAGCGTTTCTGGATTCTCCTACGAGCAGTACTTC
abundance: few; d_gene: TRBD1; v_gene: TRBV20-1; len: 13; j_gene: TRBJ1-6; CDR3aa: CSARGTARSPLHF; CDR3nt: TGCAGTGCTCGCGGGACAGCTCGTTCACCCCTCCACTTT
abundance: .; d_gene: .; v_gene: TRBV7-8; len: 14; j_gene: TRBJ2-3; CDR3aa: CASSLFPSADTQYF; CDR3nt: TGTGCCAGCAGCTTATTCCCTAGCGCAGATACGCAGTATTTT
abundance: many; d_gene: TRBD1; v_gene: TRBV12-3/TRBV12-4; len: 14; j_gene: TRBJ2-2; CDR3aa: CASMRTGDTGELFF; CDR3nt: TGTGCCAGCATGAGAACAGGGGACACCGGGGAGCTGTTTTTT
abundance: .; d_gene: .; v_gene: TRBV10-3; len: 14; j_gene: TRBJ2-3; CDR3aa: CAISEDNRADTQYF; CDR3nt: TGTGCCATCAGTGAGGATAACCGGGCAGATACGCAGTATTTT
abundance: .; d_gene: TRBD1; v_gene: TRBV27; len: 14; j_gene: TRBJ1-1; CDR3aa: CASRGDRPNTEAFF; CDR3nt: TGTGCCAGCAGGGGGGACAGGCCGAACACTGAAGCTTTCTTT
abundance: medium-sized; d_gene: .; v_gene: TRBV9; len: 14; j_gene: TRBJ2-7; CDR3aa: CASSVDGVSYEQYF; CDR3nt: TGTGCCAGCAGCGTAGACGGAGTCTCCTACGAGCAGTACTTC
abundance: .; d_gene: TRBD1; v_gene: TRBV28; len: 16; j_gene: TRBJ2-2; CDR3aa: CASSSIQGVNTGELFF; CDR3nt: TGTGCCAGCAGTTCGATACAGGGGGTTAACACCGGGGAGCTGTTTTTT
abundance: .; d_gene: TRBD1; v_gene: TRBV6-6; len: 15; j_gene: TRBJ1-1; CDR3aa: CASKQTLQGMAEAFF; CDR3nt: TGTGCCAGCAAACAAACCCTACAGGGGATGGCTGAAGCTTTCTTT
abundance: many; d_gene: .; v_gene: TRBV12-3/TRBV12-4; len: 13; j_gene: TRBJ2-2; CDR3aa: CASSLSYAGELFF; CDR3nt: TGTGCCAGCAGTTTGTCTTACGCCGGGGAGCTGTTTTTT
abundance: few; d_gene: TRBD1; v_gene: TRBV14; len: 16; j_gene: TRBJ1-6; CDR3aa: CASSLLLQGAYSPLHF; CDR3nt: TGTGCCAGCAGCCTACTCCTACAGGGGGCTTATTCACCCCTCCACTTT
abundance: .; d_gene: .; v_gene: TRBV6-1; len: 12; j_gene: TRBJ2-7; CDR3aa: CASSTRSYEQYF; CDR3nt: TGTGCCAGCAGTACCCGGTCCTACGAGCAGTACTTC
abundance: many; d_gene: TRBD1; v_gene: TRBV28; len: 14; j_gene: TRBJ1-1; CDR3aa: CASRQPEDRGEAFF; CDR3nt: TGTGCCAGCAGACAACCGGAGGACAGGGGTGAAGCTTTCTTT
abundance: many; d_gene: .; v_gene: TRBV6-2/TRBV6-3; len: 13; j_gene: TRBJ2-5; CDR3aa: CASREQGPKTQYF; CDR3nt: TGTGCCAGCAGAGAACAGGGTCCCAAGACCCAGTACTTC
abundance: medium-sized; d_gene: TRBD2; v_gene: TRBV4-2; len: 18; j_gene: TRBJ2-1; CDR3aa: CASSQTSGPATLYNEQFF; CDR3nt: TGTGCCAGCAGCCAGACTAGCGGGCCGGCCACCCTCTACAATGAGCAGTTCTTC
abundance: many; d_gene: .; v_gene: TRBV2; len: 14; j_gene: TRBJ2-1; CDR3aa: CAGAQGPLPNEQFF; CDR3nt: TGTGCCGGGGCACAGGGCCCCCTTCCTAATGAGCAGTTCTTC
abundance: many; d_gene: TRBD1; v_gene: TRBV20-1; len: 17; j_gene: TRBJ2-1; CDR3aa: CSARPGQGKGVANEQFF; CDR3nt: TGCAGTGCCCGGCCGGGACAGGGAAAGGGCGTAGCCAATGAGCAGTTCTTC
abundance: many; d_gene: .; v_gene: TRBV30; len: 12; j_gene: TRBJ2-7; CDR3aa: CAWGRRAYEQYF; CDR3nt: TGTGCCTGGGGGCGGAGGGCCTACGAGCAGTACTTC
abundance: .; d_gene: .; v_gene: TRBV2; len: 11; j_gene: TRBJ2-1; CDR3aa: CASSRSYEQFF; CDR3nt: TGTGCCAGCAGTCGTAGTTATGAGCAGTTCTTC
abundance: many; d_gene: TRBD1; v_gene: TRBV6-2/TRBV6-3; len: 17; j_gene: TRBJ2-3; CDR3aa: CASRGLTGQGITDTQYF; CDR3nt: TGTGCCAGCAGGGGACTTACCGGACAGGGGATCACAGATACGCAGTATTTT
abundance: many; d_gene: .; v_gene: TRBV5-1; len: 14; j_gene: TRBJ2-7; CDR3aa: CASSRLGPSDEQYF; CDR3nt: TGCGCCAGCAGCCGCTTGGGGCCCTCGGACGAGCAGTACTTC
abundance: medium-sized; d_gene: .; v_gene: TRBV7-2; len: 15; j_gene: TRBJ2-2; CDR3aa: CASSLTAANTGELFF; CDR3nt: TGTGCCAGCAGTCTTACAGCGGCGAACACCGGGGAGCTGTTTTTT
abundance: few; d_gene: .; v_gene: TRBV7-2; len: 14; j_gene: TRBJ1-1; CDR3aa: CASNPWSEGSEAFF; CDR3nt: TGTGCCAGCAACCCATGGTCAGAAGGATCTGAAGCTTTCTTT
abundance: medium-sized; d_gene: .; v_gene: TRBV6-6; len: 14; j_gene: TRBJ1-2; CDR3aa: CASRDAGLPYGYTF; CDR3nt: TGTGCCAGCAGAGACGCGGGACTACCCTATGGCTACACCTTC
abundance: .; d_gene: TRBD1; v_gene: TRBV7-2; len: 15; j_gene: TRBJ2-3; CDR3aa: CASSLEGQGVDTQYF; CDR3nt: TGTGCCAGCAGCTTGGAGGGACAGGGGGTAGATACGCAGTATTTT
abundance: many; d_gene: TRBD2; v_gene: TRBV29-1; len: 14; j_gene: TRBJ2-5; CDR3aa: CSVSSGDYQETQYF; CDR3nt: TGCAGCGTTTCCAGCGGGGACTACCAAGAGACCCAGTACTTC
abundance: many; d_gene: .; v_gene: TRBV5-1; len: 13; j_gene: TRBJ1-5; CDR3aa: CASSFSGGQPQHF; CDR3nt: TGCGCCAGCAGCTTCAGCGGGGGTCAGCCCCAGCATTTT
abundance: medium-sized; d_gene: .; v_gene: TRBV14; len: 14; j_gene: TRBJ2-5; CDR3aa: CASSPLGGLETQYF; CDR3nt: TGTGCCAGCAGCCCCCTCGGGGGATTGGAGACCCAGTACTTC
abundance: medium-sized; d_gene: .; v_gene: TRBV7-2; len: 14; j_gene: TRBJ2-5; CDR3aa: CASSLATGAETQYF; CDR3nt: TGTGCCAGCAGCTTAGCGACTGGGGCAGAGACCCAGTACTTC
abundance: .; d_gene: .; v_gene: TRBV27; len: 14; j_gene: TRBJ2-7; CDR3aa: CASSFTRGAYEQYF; CDR3nt: TGTGCCAGCAGTTTTACGAGGGGGGCCTACGAGCAGTACTTC
abundance: .; d_gene: .; v_gene: TRBV7-9; len: 19; j_gene: TRBJ2-1; CDR3aa: CASSLSPSSLQSSYNEQFF; CDR3nt: TGTGCCAGCAGCTTAAGCCCTAGCTCCTTGCAGAGCTCCTACAATGAGCAGTTCTTC
abundance: medium-sized; d_gene: TRBD1; v_gene: TRBV7-2; len: 14; j_gene: TRBJ1-2; CDR3aa: CASSFPTGGHGYTF; CDR3nt: TGTGCCAGCAGCTTCCCTACAGGGGGCCATGGCTACACCTTC
abundance: medium-sized; d_gene: .; v_gene: TRBV28; len: 16; j_gene: TRBJ2-2; CDR3aa: CASSFNQGTNTGELFF; CDR3nt: TGTGCCAGCAGTTTTAACCAGGGAACGAACACCGGGGAGCTGTTTTTT
abundance: many; d_gene: TRBD2; v_gene: TRBV7-7; len: 15; j_gene: TRBJ2-1; CDR3aa: CASSLVAGVGNEQFF; CDR3nt: TGTGCCAGCAGCTTAGTAGCGGGAGTTGGCAATGAGCAGTTCTTC